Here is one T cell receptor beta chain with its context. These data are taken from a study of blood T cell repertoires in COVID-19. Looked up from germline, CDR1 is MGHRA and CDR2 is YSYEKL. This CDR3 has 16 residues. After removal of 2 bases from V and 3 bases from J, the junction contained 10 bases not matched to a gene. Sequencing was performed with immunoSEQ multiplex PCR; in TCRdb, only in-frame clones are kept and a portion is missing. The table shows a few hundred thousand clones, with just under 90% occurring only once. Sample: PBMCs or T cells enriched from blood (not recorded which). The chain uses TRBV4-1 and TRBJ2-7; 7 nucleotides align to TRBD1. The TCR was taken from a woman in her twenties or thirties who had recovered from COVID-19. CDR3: CASSQKQGKSGYEQYF. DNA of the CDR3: TGCGCCAGCAGCCAAAAACAGGGGAAGTCTGGCTACGAGCAGTACTTC.